One sample yielded the 24 T cell receptor beta chains listed below, sequenced in a study of T cell responses to AZD1222 COVID-19 vaccine (dated by TCRdb to about 2021). Libraries were made using the immunoSEQ multiplex PCR assay. TCRdb carries this immuneACCESS record with in-frame sequences only. Its versions omit some clonotypes, under half of them owing to an unresolved V gene in the studies checked, with the rest unexplained. For this sample the table gives about 76,000 clones, of which 90% were detected only once. The ten largest make up approximately 4.5% of the sample. Reading the label with the study, this specimen's time point is: baseline before first vaccination. The sample consisted of peripheral blood, taken on day 0 of AZD1222 vaccination. The origin of the receptors is an adult in good health.

In its sample, this clone was seen once. The chain couples TRBV30 to TRBJ1-5, with TRBD1 as a possible D gene (5 bases). Per germline, CDR1 GTSNPN and CDR2 SVGIG (reference sequence). The CDR3 is made up of 12 amino acids. Between the trimmed V and J ends, which lost 1 base and 9 bases, there was a span of 10 bases. The DNA of the CDR3 is TGTGCCTGGAGTGCCCAAAGGGGGCCCCAGCATTTT. As protein: CAWSAQRGPQHF.

This rearrangement joins TRBV5-4 to TRBJ2-5; D not certain. Germline V gene lookup returns CDR1 SGHNT and CDR2 YYREEE (reference sequence). The CDR3 sequence is 15 residues long. V dropped 3 bases and J dropped 1 base, with 13 bases sitting between them. The CDR3 coding sequence is TGTGCCAGCAGCTCGGAAGCGAGGCTCCAAGAGACCCAGTACTTC. It translates to CASSSEARLQETQYF.

This chain connects TRBV30 to TRBJ2-7; TRBD1 might be the D (5 bases). The V end was cut by 4 bases, the J end by 3 bases, with 10 bases between. The CDR3 loop spans 12 amino acids. Germline V gene data show CDR1 as GTSNPN and CDR2 as SVGIG (reference sequence). CDR3 region: CAWTVTGYEQYF. CDR3 in DNA: TGTGCCTGGACCGTCACAGGCTACGAGCAGTACTTC.

The chain uses TRBV2 and TRBJ1-5; D ambiguous. Trimming cost V 5 bases and J 5 bases, with 16 bases left between them. The CDR3 is made up of 15 amino acids. From germline, CDR1 is SNHLY and CDR2 FYNNEI. CDR3 sequence (DNA): TGTGCCAGCAGTAGGGTCTCGGGGAACGATCAGCCCCAGCATTTT. It encodes CASSRVSGNDQPQHF.

V usage is TRBV9 and J usage is TRBJ2-5; D remains ambiguous. The CDR3 has 12 residues. CDR1 SGDLS and CDR2 YYNGEE come from the germline V gene. With 1 base removed from V and 4 bases from J, the gap between germline ends came to 5 bases. The CDR3 reads CASSVWLETQYF. CDR3 coding DNA: TGTGCCAGCAGCGTATGGTTAGAGACCCAGTACTTC.

Written as DNA, the CDR3 is TGTGCCAGCAGCCCGACGGGAACGATTCCCCGCGAGCAGTACTTC. It encodes CASSPTGTIPREQYF. The genes are TRBV3-1 (or the pseudogene TRBV3-2) and TRBJ2-7; D may be TRBD2 (5 bases). This CDR3 is 15 amino acids long. Trimming took 4 bases from V and 6 from J, leaving 19 bases between them. Germline V gene sequence: CDR1 LGHDT, CDR2 YNNKEL (reference sequence).

The chain uses TRBV7-3 and TRBJ1-1; D uncertain. The CDR3 is 14 amino acids. V was cut by 6 bases and J by 3 bases, with 14 bases left in between. Germline V gene data show CDR1 as SGHTA and CDR2 as FQGTGA. CDR3 in amino acids: CASSTDGSDTEAFF. In nucleotides, the CDR3 is TGTGCCAGCAGTACGGACGGTTCGGACACTGAAGCTTTCTTT.

V and J are TRBV21-1 and TRBJ2-7; the D call TRBD2 from the table was never checked on the DNA. TRBV21-1 is assigned pseudogene status. This CDR3 contains 15 residues. The CDR3 loop reads CASSPSRVPPYEQYF. CDR3 nucleotide sequence: TGTGCCAGCAGCCCCTCGAGGGTCCCTCCCTACGAGCAGTACTTC.

The V call is TRBV9, the J call TRBJ1-4, with D perhaps TRBD1 (5 bases). Germline lookup yields CDR1 SGDLS and CDR2 YYNGEE. The CDR3 has 14 amino acids. Trimming took off 0 bases at V and 4 bases at J, with 7 bases between the two ends. CDR3 region: CASSVGQLNEKLFF. In DNA, the CDR3 is TGTGCCAGCAGCGTAGGACAGCTTAATGAAAAACTGTTTTTT. The full variable domain, rest sourced from reference TRBV9 and TRBJ1-4, is DSGVTQTPKHLITATGQRVTLRCSPRSGDLSVYWYQQSLDQGLQFLIQYYNGEERAKGNILERFSAQQFPDLHSELNLSSLELGDSALYFCASSVGQLNEKLFFGSGTQLSVL.

V gene TRBV30 combines with J gene TRBJ1-5, with D maybe TRBD1 (5 bases). The germline CDR1 and CDR2 sequences are GTSNPN and SVGIG (reference sequence). The ends were cut back, 2 bases at V and 5 bases at J, with 10 bases in the middle. The CDR3 has 13 amino acids. The CDR3 DNA sequence: TGTGCCTGGAGTCTCGGGACCTATCAGCCCCAGCATTTT. Encoded protein: CAWSLGTYQPQHF.

The rearrangement joins TRBV5-1 to TRBJ1-4; D is possibly TRBD1 (5 bases). Germline lookup yields CDR1 SGHRS and CDR2 YFSETQ. The CDR3 runs to 13 residues. V shed 4 bases and J shed 5 bases, with 9 bases lying between them. The CDR3 DNA sequence: TGCGCCAGCAGCAATGACAGAAATGAAAAACTGTTTTTT. Translation: CASSNDRNEKLFF. The whole variable domain, filled in from reference TRBV5-1 and TRBJ1-4, reads KAGVTQTPRYLIKTRGQQVTLSCSPISGHRSVSWYQQTPGQGLQFLFEYFSETQRNKGNFPGRFSGRQFSNSRSEMNVSTLELGDSALYLCASSNDRNEKLFFGSGTQLSVL.

The chain is built from TRBV18 and TRBJ2-5; maybe TRBD2 (7 bases). Trimming pared 6 bases from V and 4 bases from J, leaving 9 bases between. The CDR3 length is 12 residues. The germline gives CDR1 KGHSH, CDR2 LQKENI. CDR3 residues: CASSGGLETQYF. CDR3 in DNA: TGTGCCAGCTCCGGGGGGCTAGAGACCCAGTACTTC.

This sequence joins TRBV30 and TRBJ2-7; weak D call: TRBD1 (6 bases). Germline CDR1 is GTSNPN and CDR2 is SVGIG (reference sequence). The CDR3 runs to 15 residues. Trimming removed 4 bases at V and 2 bases at J, with 18 bases between. The CDR3 coding sequence is TGTGCCTGGAATACAGGGTACGAGGGGACCTACGAGCAGTACTTC. Translated: CAWNTGYEGTYEQYF.

A few counts support this clone. The genes are TRBV15 and TRBJ1-1, with 8 bases matching TRBD1. CDR1 and CDR2 (germline): LNHNV, YYDKDF (reference sequence). CDR3 size: 15 residues. J lost 1 base, V lost 4 bases, and 5 bases had no gene match. DNA for the CDR3: TGTGCCACCAGCACAAGACAGGGGCGGAACACTGAAGCTTTCTTT. This gives the protein CATSTRQGRNTEAFF.

The chain couples TRBV27 to TRBJ2-3; TRBD2 might be the D (6 bases). Per the germline V gene, CDR1 is MNHEY and CDR2 is SMNVEV (reference sequence). Trimming stripped 6 bases from V and 0 bases from J, with 13 bases between. This CDR3 contains 15 residues. CDR3 sequence (DNA): TGTGCCAGCAGGACCTTCGCGGGGAGCACAGATACGCAGTATTTT. Its translation: CASRTFAGSTDTQYF.

The V and J genes are TRBV27 and TRBJ2-1; D possibly uses TRBD1 or TRBD2 (5 bases each). V dropped 8 bases and J dropped 12 bases, with 20 bases sitting between them. CDR1 and CDR2 (germline): MNHEY, SMNVEV (reference sequence). The CDR3 length is 13 residues. The CDR3, as DNA: TGTGCCAGCCGAACCGGGACCTTTGGACGGCAGTTCTTC. Amino acids: CASRTGTFGRQFF.

The genes are TRBV6-4 and TRBJ1-6; 8 bases are a match to TRBD1. The CDR3 extends over 15 amino acids. Per germline, CDR1 MRHNA and CDR2 SNTAGT. The J segment lost 5 bases and the V segment lost 6 bases, leaving 6 bases of the junction unmatched. This CDR3 is CASRPLTGDNSPLHF. CDR3 bases: TGTGCCAGCAGGCCCCTGACAGGGGATAATTCACCCCTCCACTTT.

CDR3 region: CATSDPGLAGLQETQYF. CDR3 in DNA: TGTGCCACCAGTGATCCAGGACTAGCGGGGTTGCAAGAGACCCAGTACTTC. The chain couples TRBV24-1 to TRBJ2-5; the match to TRBD2 covers 12 bases. The CDR3 contains 17 residues. Germline V gives CDR1 KGHDR, CDR2 SFDVKD. V lost 3 bases, J lost 2 bases, and 6 bases stayed unmatched.

The chain joins TRBV5-5 to TRBJ2-1; 7 positions match TRBD2. Trimming cost V 3 bases and J 9 bases; bases outside gene matches: 9. CDR1 and CDR2 from the germline V gene are SGHKS and YYEKEE (reference sequence). The CDR3 runs to 14 residues. The chain's CDR3 is CASSWDYGGGEQFF. DNA of the CDR3: TGTGCCAGCAGCTGGGACTACGGCGGGGGTGAGCAGTTCTTC.

This clone came up a few times. CDR3 loop: CASSFADSYEQYF. CDR3 bases: TGTGCCAGCAGTTTTGCTGACTCCTACGAGCAGTACTTC. The gene calls are TRBV12-3 or TRBV12-4 and TRBJ2-7; D is ambiguous. Trimming shortened V by 3 bases and J by 0 bases, and 6 bases separated the two germline ends. This CDR3 has 13 amino acids.

The rearrangement links TRBV20-1 to TRBJ2-1; TRBD2 might be the D (5 bases). V dropped 7 bases and J dropped 7 bases, with 11 bases sitting between them. The CDR3 loop spans 11 amino acids. Germline V gene lookup returns CDR1 DFQATT and CDR2 SNEGSKA (reference sequence). CDR3 sequence reads: CSGAPGNEQFF. The CDR3 nucleotides read TGCAGTGGGGCCCCGGGGAATGAGCAGTTCTTC.

Turning to this clone: Other DNA sequences from this sample encode an identical CDR3 as well. V is TRBV6-5 and J is TRBJ1-1; TRBD1 agrees at 7 bases. There are 13 residues in the CDR3. Germline values: CDR1 MNHEY, CDR2 SVGAGI. Losses at the gene ends were 0 bases for V and 8 bases for J; bases not matched to a gene: 3. The CDR3: CASSYSAGGEAFF. The CDR3 DNA reads as TGTGCCAGCAGTTACTCGGCAGGGGGAGAAGCTTTCTTT.

This clone was counted a few times. The gene calls are TRBV5-6 and TRBJ1-1; D uncertain. This CDR3 has 12 residues. The V end lost 1 base, the J end lost 7 bases, and 8 bases lay between the germline ends. Germline V CDR1 and CDR2: SGHDT, YYEEEE. CDR3 in DNA: TGTGCCAGCAGCTTGCTCGTCGGTGAAGCTTTCTTT. Amino acids: CASSLLVGEAFF.

This clone is a singleton in its sample. The chain couples TRBV9 to TRBJ2-5, with 8 bases lining up with TRBD2. Germline CDR1 and CDR2: SGDLS and YYNGEE. The V gene end was trimmed by 3 bases and the J gene end by 5 bases; junction bases not matched to a gene: 12. The length of the CDR3 is 16 residues. For the CDR3, the DNA is TGTGCCAGCAGCGGTCCGGGACTAGGGGCAAAGGAGACCCAGTACTTC. Its protein is CASSGPGLGAKETQYF. Based on the CDR3 plus reference TRBV9 and TRBJ2-5, the full variable domain is DSGVTQTPKHLITATGQRVTLRCSPRSGDLSVYWYQQSLDQGLQFLIQYYNGEERAKGNILERFSAQQFPDLHSELNLSSLELGDSALYFCASSGPGLGAKETQYFGPGTRLLVL.